This T cell receptor beta chain was recovered during a study of control samples from healthy donors and cancer patients. The CDR3 runs 14 residues. V lost 4 bases, J lost 3 bases, and 5 bases stayed unmatched. Germline assignment: CDR1 SGDLS and CDR2 YYNGEE. Profiling relied on immunoSEQ multiplex PCR, and the TCRdb table lists in-frame clones only, not all of them. Among roughly 220,000 clones listed, 90% to 95% were seen once. Sequenced sample: blood. The receptor comes from a man aged 45-65 years in good health. V is TRBV9 and J is TRBJ2-7; the match to TRBD1 covers 9 bases. As DNA, the CDR3 is TGTGCCAGCAGCACTTCGACAGGGGGCTACGAGCAGTACTTC. Its translation: CASSTSTGGYEQYF.